The table lists the clone carrying this T cell receptor (beta chain) with a few counts. Its target is not known. This CDR3 contains 15 residues. The V gene end was trimmed by 3 bases and the J gene end by 7 bases; junction bases not matched to a gene: 5. Germline assignment: CDR1 SGHRS and CDR2 YFSETQ. TCRdb ran MiXCR on the RT-PCR reads and lists one entry per CDR3 protein. Among 590,000 or so distinct CDR3 sequences listed, 12% to 15% were seen once. These data come from a study of response to subunit inactivated influenza vaccine. Study-level findings and limits: Authors suggested seasonal influenza vaccinations each recruit few new T cells.

The gene calls are TRBV5-1 and TRBJ1-6, with 9 bases aligning to TRBD1. The sequencing used PBMCs from blood, collected 14 days before vaccination. This receptor was identified in a man aged 50-59 years who received an inactivated influenza vaccine. CDR3 sequence: CASSYGTGRNSPLHF. The CDR3 DNA reads as TGCGCCAGCAGCTATGGGACAGGGCGCAATTCACCCCTCCACTTT.